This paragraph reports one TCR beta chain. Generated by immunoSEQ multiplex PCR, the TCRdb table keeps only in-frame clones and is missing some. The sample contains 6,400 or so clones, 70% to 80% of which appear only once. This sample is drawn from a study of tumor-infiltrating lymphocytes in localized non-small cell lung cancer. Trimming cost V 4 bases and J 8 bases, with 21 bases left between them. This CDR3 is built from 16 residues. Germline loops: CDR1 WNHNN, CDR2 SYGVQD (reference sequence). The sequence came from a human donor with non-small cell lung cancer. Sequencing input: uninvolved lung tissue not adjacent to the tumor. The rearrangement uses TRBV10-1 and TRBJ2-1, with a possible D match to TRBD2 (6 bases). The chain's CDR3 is CASSAPLLGEEDEQFF. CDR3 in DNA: TGCGCCAGCAGTGCTCCGCTTTTAGGGGAGGAGGATGAGCAGTTCTTC.